This T cell receptor (beta chain) was captured by sequencing in a study of T cells in Graves' hyperthyroidism and ophthalmopathy. Study results and caveats: The blood repertoire included most of the expanded thyroid clonotypes above 0.001. A model of 13 V-J pairs discriminated ophthalmopathy from stable hyperthyroidism.

Stability of Graves' hyperthyroidism was defined as absent ophthalmopathy progression within 18 months. The patients, who ranged from 18 to 65 in age, presented with newly diagnosed hyperthyroidism lasting under 2 months. TCR beta CDR3 regions were amplified from RNA. With the HTBI primer set, the TCR CDR3 went through a first round of RT-PCR. TCRdb reprocessed the multiplex PCR reads with MiXCR, giving one entry per CDR3 protein. The sample has under 450,000 distinct CDR3 sequences, more than 15% seen once. V was cut by 0 bases and J by 8 bases, with 17 bases left in between. Germline lookup yields CDR1 MNHNY and CDR2 SVGAGI (reference sequence). This CDR3 is built from 16 residues. This clonotype showed up many times. Its cognate antigen is unknown.

The origin of this receptor is a young woman with Graves' hyperthyroidism. V usage is TRBV6-6 and J usage is TRBJ2-1; D gene uncertain. The source material was blood. CDR3 nucleotide sequence: TGTGCCAGCAGTTACTCGAAGCTAGTAGGGTACGATGAGCAGTTCTTC. This gives the protein CASSYSKLVGYDEQFF.